This note documents a single T cell receptor (beta chain) sequence. Data came from immunoSEQ multiplex PCR; TCRdb stores just in-frame clones and leaves some out. The sample lists around 69,000 clones, about 92% occurring once. The germline V and J ends were trimmed by 5 bases and 1 base, with 21 bases remaining between them. This CDR3 has 18 residues. Germline V gene sequence: CDR1 MDHEN, CDR2 SYDVKM. The entry originates in a study of T cell changes during pregnancy in multiple sclerosis. This TCR came from a female donor in good health, enrolled as a control in a pregnancy study. The gene calls are TRBV28 and TRBJ2-4; tentative D call: TRBD2 (6 bases). The sample consisted of peripheral blood, taken in the third trimester of pregnancy. The CDR3 bases are TGTGCCAGCAGTCCACTTCATGAGTGGGGGGAGGCCAAAAACATTCAGTACTTC. Its protein product is CASSPLHEWGEAKNIQYF.